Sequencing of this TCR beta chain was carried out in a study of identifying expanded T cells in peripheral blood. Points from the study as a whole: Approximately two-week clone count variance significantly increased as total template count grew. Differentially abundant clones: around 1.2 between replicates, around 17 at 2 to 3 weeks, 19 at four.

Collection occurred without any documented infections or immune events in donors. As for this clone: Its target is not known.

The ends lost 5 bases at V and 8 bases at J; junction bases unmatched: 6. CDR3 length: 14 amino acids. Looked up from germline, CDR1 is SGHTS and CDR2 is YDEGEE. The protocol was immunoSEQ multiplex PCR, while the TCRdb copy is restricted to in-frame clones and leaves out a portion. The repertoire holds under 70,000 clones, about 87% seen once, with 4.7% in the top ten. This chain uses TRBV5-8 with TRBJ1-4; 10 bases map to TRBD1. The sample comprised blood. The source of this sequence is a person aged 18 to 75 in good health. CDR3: CASSRDRGYEKLFF. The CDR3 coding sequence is TGTGCCAGCAGTCGGGACAGGGGATACGAAAAACTGTTTTTT. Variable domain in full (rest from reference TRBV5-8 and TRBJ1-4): EAGVTQSPTHLIKTRGQQATLRCSPISGHTSVYWYQQALGLGLQFLLWYDEGEERNRGNFPPRFSGRQFPNYSSELNVNALELEDSALYLCASSRDRGYEKLFFGSGTQLSVL.